The 26 T cell receptor beta chains below all came from one sample that was sequenced in a study of OX40 agonist ivuxolimab in advanced cancers. Sequenced by immunoSEQ multiplex PCR; TCRdb stores in-frame clones only, minus some. Here the sample spans 74,000 or so clones, less than 95% being singletons. The source material was CD4+ or CD8+ T cells sorted from blood, sampled in a trial of the OX40 agonist ivuxolimab. These receptor sequences come from an adult with an advanced solid tumor such as melanoma, head and neck, liver or kidney cancer.

The chain is built from TRBV9 and TRBJ2-2, with D unclear. Germline CDR1 SGDLS, CDR2 YYNGEE. V lost 3 bases and J 4 bases, leaving 10 bases between the germline ends. The CDR3 is 14 amino acids. CDR3 loop: CASSAAGVTGELFF. The CDR3 DNA reads as TGTGCCAGCAGCGCGGCTGGGGTCACCGGGGAGCTGTTTTTT. Full variable domain (missing parts from reference TRBV9 and TRBJ2-2): DSGVTQTPKHLITATGQRVTLRCSPRSGDLSVYWYQQSLDQGLQFLIQYYNGEERAKGNILERFSAQQFPDLHSELNLSSLELGDSALYFCASSAAGVTGELFFGEGSRLTVL.

This rearrangement joins TRBV7-2 to TRBJ2-1; either TRBD1 or TRBD2 may supply D (5 bases each). V lost 1 base and J 1 base, leaving 17 bases between the germline ends. Germline CDR1 SGHTA, CDR2 FQGNSA. The CDR3 consists of 18 residues. CDR3 DNA: TGTGCCAGCAGCTTAGTTCGCGGACTTTGGGGGTCCTACAATGAGCAGTTCTTC. Translated, it gives CASSLVRGLWGSYNEQFF.

J is TRBJ2-7 and V is TRBV7-2; D ambiguous. CDR3 length: 12 amino acids. The V gene lost 5 bases and the J gene lost 3 bases, with 8 bases spanning the gap. Germline-derived CDR1 and CDR2 are SGHTA and FQGNSA. CDR3 protein: CASSPTFYEQYF. In nucleotides, the CDR3 is TGTGCCAGCAGCCCCACGTTCTACGAGCAGTACTTC.

This clone appeared a few times. The V gene is TRBV13, the J gene TRBJ1-2; unclear D gene. The ends were cut back, 2 bases at V and 4 bases at J, with 11 bases in the middle. The CDR3 length is 14 residues. Germline CDR1 and CDR2: PRHDT and FYEKMQ (reference sequence). CDR3 DNA: TGTGCCAGCAGCTTAAGGGCCCGTGGCTATGGCTACACCTTC. Translation gives CASSLRARGYGYTF. Complete variable domain (other parts from reference TRBV13 and TRBJ1-2): AAGVIQSPRHLIKEKRETATLKCYPIPRHDTVYWYQQGPGQDPQFLISFYEKMQSDKGSIPDRFSAQQFSDYHSELNMSSLELGDSALYFCASSLRARGYGYTFGSGTRLTVV.

The chain couples TRBV28 to TRBJ2-7, with TRBD1 matching 8 bases. V gave up 5 bases and J gave up 6 bases; unmatched junction bases: 9. The CDR3 contains 14 residues. Germline V gene data show CDR1 as MDHEN and CDR2 as SYDVKM. The CDR3 sequence: CASSTPTGALEQYF. CDR3 sequence (DNA): TGTGCCAGCAGTACACCGACAGGGGCACTCGAGCAGTACTTC.

The rearrangement joins TRBV19 to TRBJ2-1, with TRBD2 identical over 8 bases. V was pared by 4 bases and J by 6 bases, with 5 bases of the junction left unmatched. The CDR3 is 14 amino acids. CDR1 and CDR2 (germline): LNHDA, SQIVND (reference sequence). As DNA, the CDR3 is TGTGCCAGTAGTACCGGGACTAGTTTCAATGAGCAGTTCTTC. Its protein product is CASSTGTSFNEQFF.

The count of this clone is one. This chain links TRBV18 with TRBJ1-1; 9 nucleotides match TRBD1. J was trimmed by 2 bases and V by 5 bases; bases with no gene match: 6. The germline gives CDR1 KGHSH, CDR2 LQKENI. The CDR3 covers 15 residues. CDR3 sequence (DNA): TGTGCCAGCTCAACCCGGACAGGGGCAAACACTGAAGCTTTCTTT. Its protein is CASSTRTGANTEAFF.

V and J are TRBV7-5 and TRBJ2-7; the table calls TRBD2, which could not be checked here. TRBV7-5 is classified as a pseudogene. The CDR3 consists of 14 residues. The CDR3 DNA reads as TGTGTCAGAAGCTTAGAGGAGAGCGACCACGAGCAGTACTTC. This encodes CVRSLEESDHEQYF.

Concerning this clone: Sequence at one end of the junction differs from germline and may be a read error. The gene calls are TRBV6-1 and TRBJ1-4; D is uncertain. The length of the CDR3 is 13 residues. The germline CDR1 and CDR2 sequences are MNHNS and SASEGT. CDR3: CAISERQNEKLFF. CDR3 nucleotides: TGTGCCATCAGTGAGAGGCAGAATGAAAAACTGTTTTTT.

The chain couples TRBV29-1 to TRBJ2-5; 8 bases fit TRBD2. Trimming removed 1 base from V and 7 bases from J; junction bases left unmatched: 8. The germline V gene has CDR1 SQVTM and CDR2 ANQGSEA. The length of the CDR3 is 14 residues. Here the CDR3 DNA reads TGCAGCGTTGAAGCCTACAGGGCGGGGGGGACCCAGTACTTC. Its protein is CSVEAYRAGGTQYF.

The chain recombines TRBV11-2 with TRBJ2-7, with D perhaps being TRBD1 or TRBD2 (6 bases each). CDR3 size: 16 residues. With 5 bases removed from V and 1 base from J, the gap between germline ends came to 18 bases. Germline V CDR1 and CDR2: SGHAT, FQNNGV. CDR3 region: CASSPGRGRGSYEQYF. The CDR3 region has the DNA TGTGCCAGCAGCCCTGGTCGGGGGCGAGGGTCCTACGAGCAGTACTTC.

The chain recombines TRBV10-3 with TRBJ2-1, with 9 bases fitting TRBD1. The CDR3 has 13 amino acids. From germline, CDR1 is ENHRY and CDR2 SYGVKD. The J segment lost 6 bases and the V segment lost 4 bases, leaving 1 base of the junction unmatched. Written as DNA, the CDR3 is TGTGCCATCAGTGGGGACAGGGTCAATGAGCAGTTCTTC. This translates into CAISGDRVNEQFF.

As DNA, the CDR3 is TGTGCCAGCAGCTTAGGGGGACAGCCAGGCTCTGGAAACACCATATATTTT. Translating it yields CASSLGGQPGSGNTIYF. This chain links TRBV7-2 with TRBJ1-3; TRBD1 agrees at 7 bases. Trimming at V came to 1 base and at J to 0 bases, leaving 6 bases not matched to a gene. In germline, CDR1 is SGHTA, CDR2 FQGNSA. The CDR3 consists of 17 residues.

CDR3 amino acids: CASSELPDDTGFF. The CDR3 region has the DNA TGTGCCAGCAGTGAATTACCGGACGATACCGGGTTCTTC. V and J are TRBV2 and TRBJ2-1; D is undetermined. The CDR3 runs to 13 residues. V shed 2 bases and J shed 15 bases, with 17 bases lying between them. Germline V lookup: CDR1 SNHLY, CDR2 FYNNEI.

This sequence joins TRBV18 and TRBJ2-7; tentative D call: TRBD2 (6 bases). The CDR3 totals 17 residues. Trimming took 4 bases from V and 6 from J, leaving 25 bases between them. Germline V gene sequence: CDR1 KGHSH, CDR2 LQKENI. Here the CDR3 DNA reads TGTGCCAGCTCACAAGACGACTGCGGGGAAGGTTTTTGCGAGCAGTACTTC. Its translation is CASSQDDCGEGFCEQYF.

As for this clone: Different DNA sequences within this sample yield the same CDR3. This rearrangement joins TRBV2 to TRBJ2-5, with 7 nucleotides matching TRBD2. The CDR3 spans 16 residues. With V trimmed by 8 bases and J by 5 bases, 17 bases remained unmatched. Germline V lookup: CDR1 SNHLY, CDR2 FYNNEI. Here the CDR3 reads CASRTPLAIERETQYF. CDR3 sequence (DNA): TGTGCCAGCCGTACGCCACTAGCGATAGAAAGGGAGACCCAGTACTTC.

The chain carries TRBV7-6 and TRBJ1-3, with unresolved D. The V end was cut by 1 base, the J end by 5 bases, with 9 bases between. The CDR3 extends over 14 amino acids. CDR1 is SGHVS and CDR2 is FNYEAQ in the germline V gene. DNA of the CDR3: TGTGCCAGCAGCTTAGGGGAAAGTAGAAACACCATATATTTT. This codes for CASSLGESRNTIYF. Drawing the rest from reference TRBV7-6 and TRBJ1-3, the complete variable domain is GAGVSQSPRYKVTKRGQDVALRCDPISGHVSLYWYRQALGQGPEFLTYFNYEAQQDKSGLPNDRFSAERPEGSISTLTIQRTEQRDSAMYRCASSLGESRNTIYFGEGSWLTVV.

Worth noting for this clone: At one boundary the junction diverges from the germline segment, which might be a read error. The gene calls are TRBV7-7 and TRBJ2-1, with D possibly being TRBD1 (5 bases). This CDR3 has 14 residues. Germline V gene lookup returns CDR1 SSHAT and CDR2 FNYEAQ (reference sequence). CDR3 in DNA: TGTGCTAGCAGCCCGAATGGGGCTGGGAATGAGCAGTTCTTC. Its protein is CASSPNGAGNEQFF.

The count of this clone is one. The rearrangement uses TRBV5-4 and TRBJ2-5; 9 nucleotides line up with TRBD2. Germline lookup yields CDR1 SGHNT and CDR2 YYREEE (reference sequence). The CDR3 has 16 amino acids. V dropped 3 bases and J dropped 2; count of bases not matched to a gene: 8. In DNA form, the CDR3 reads TGTGCCAGCAGCTCCCGGAGCGGGGGGATGCAAGAGACCCAGTACTTC. It is translated as CASSSRSGGMQETQYF. The full variable domain, with the rest looked up from reference TRBV5-4 and TRBJ2-5, is ETGVTQSPTHLIKTRGQQVTLRCSSQSGHNTVSWYQQALGQGPQFIFQYYREEENGRGNFPPRFSGLQFPNYSSELNVNALELDDSALYLCASSSRSGGMQETQYFGPGTRLLVL.

The CDR3: CASRSPGLAKYNEQFF. CDR3 nucleotide sequence: TGTGCCAGCAGATCTCCGGGACTAGCGAAATACAATGAGCAGTTCTTC. This sequence joins TRBV7-9 and TRBJ2-1; 10 nucleotides agree with TRBD2. The V gene's germline CDR1 is SEHNR and CDR2 FQNEAQ (reference sequence). V gave up 6 bases and J gave up 4 bases; unmatched junction bases: 9. The CDR3 is 16 residues long.

V and J are TRBV5-4 and TRBJ2-7, with no clear D. The CDR3 consists of 13 residues. Germline CDR1 is SGHNT and CDR2 is YYREEE (reference sequence). V was trimmed by 5 bases and J by 6 bases, leaving 15 bases between them. The CDR3 DNA reads TGTGCCAGCAGTTCCCCCGGTGGGCCCGAGCAGTACTTC. This gives the protein CASSSPGGPEQYF. The whole variable domain, filled in from reference TRBV5-4 and TRBJ2-7, reads ETGVTQSPTHLIKTRGQQVTLRCSSQSGHNTVSWYQQALGQGPQFIFQYYREEENGRGNFPPRFSGLQFPNYSSELNVNALELDDSALYLCASSSPGGPEQYFGPGTRLTVT.

The V call is TRBV28, the J call TRBJ1-2; no clear D gene. Trimming removed 3 bases at V and 4 bases at J, with 6 bases between. The germline CDR1 and CDR2 sequences are MDHEN and SYDVKM. This CDR3 spans 12 amino acids. DNA for the CDR3: TGTGCCAGCAGTTTGGGCTTCTATGGCTACACCTTC. Amino acid sequence: CASSLGFYGYTF.

This chain connects TRBV5-6 to TRBJ1-1, with TRBD1 identical over 7 bases. Germline loops: CDR1 SGHDT, CDR2 YYEEEE. J gave up 7 bases and V 5 bases, and 5 bases lay outside the gene matches. CDR3 length: 12 residues. CDR3 bases: TGTGCCAGCAGTCGCGGACAGGATGAAGCTTTCTTT. It encodes CASSRGQDEAFF.

J is TRBJ1-2 and V is TRBV19, with 10 bases fitting TRBD1. Unmatched junction bases numbered 8, after V lost 7 bases and J lost 0 bases. This CDR3 has 16 amino acids. Looked up from germline, CDR1 is LNHDA and CDR2 is SQIVND (reference sequence). The chain's CDR3 is CASTRGTGAPNYGYTF. The CDR3 coding sequence is TGTGCCAGTACGCGGGGGACAGGGGCGCCTAACTATGGCTACACCTTC.

The chain uses TRBV21-1 and TRBJ2-7; the table gives TRBD2 as D, unverified against the DNA. TRBV21-1 has pseudogene status. The CDR3 contains 20 residues. The CDR3, as DNA: TGTGCCAGCAGCAAAGTTCTAGCGGGTCAAAGGAAACCAGGTACCTACGAGCAGTACTTC. Translation gives CASSKVLAGQRKPGTYEQYF.

The chain combines TRBV10-2 with TRBJ1-1, with D tentatively TRBD1 (6 bases). CDR1 is WSHSY and CDR2 is SAAADI in the germline V gene. Trimming left V 4 bases short and J 3 bases short, with 18 bases between. There are 16 residues in the CDR3. This chain's CDR3 is CASSVEPRGRDTEAFF. Written as DNA, the CDR3 is TGCGCCAGCAGTGTAGAACCCAGGGGCCGGGACACTGAAGCTTTCTTT.